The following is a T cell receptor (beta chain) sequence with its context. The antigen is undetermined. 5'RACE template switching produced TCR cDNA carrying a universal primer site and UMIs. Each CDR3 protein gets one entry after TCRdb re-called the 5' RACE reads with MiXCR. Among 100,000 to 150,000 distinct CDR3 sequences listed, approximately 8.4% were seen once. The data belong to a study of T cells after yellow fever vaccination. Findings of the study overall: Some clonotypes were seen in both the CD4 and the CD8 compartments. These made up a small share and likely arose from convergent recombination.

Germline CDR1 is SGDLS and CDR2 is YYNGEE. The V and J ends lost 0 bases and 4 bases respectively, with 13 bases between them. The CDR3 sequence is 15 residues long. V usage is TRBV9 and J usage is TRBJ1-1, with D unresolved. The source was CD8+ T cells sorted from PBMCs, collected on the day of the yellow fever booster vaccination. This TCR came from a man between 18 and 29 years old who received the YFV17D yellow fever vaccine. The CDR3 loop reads CASSVGSPGSTEAFF. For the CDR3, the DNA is TGTGCCAGCAGCGTAGGTTCGCCGGGTAGCACTGAAGCTTTCTTT.